These T cell receptor beta chains were read from a single sample in a study of shared clonotypes between healthy human individuals. The assay was immunoSEQ multiplex PCR, and TCRdb's table has in-frame clones only and misses some. The sample carries some 2.1 million clones, roughly 95% recorded once. Source material: naive CD8+ T cells sorted from blood. The receptors were gathered from a man aged 18 to 29 in good health. The CDR3 runs from the conserved cysteine through the conserved F or W. D genes are given only for firm matches. Only some rows state a clone size, as once, few, many or a class for expanded clones.

d_gene,abundance,v_gene,j_gene,CDR3nt,CDR3aa
NA,NA,TRBV28,TRBJ1-5,TGTGCCAGCAGTTTTACGGGGGGAGGACAGCCCCAGCATTTT,CASSFTGGGQPQHF
NA,NA,TRBV5-6,TRBJ2-6,TGTGCCAGCCGAGGGGGCTCTGGGGCCAACGTCCTGACTTTC,CASRGGSGANVLTF
TRBD1,few,TRBV6-1,TRBJ1-5,TGTGCCAGCAGCGATGGACAGGGGGATCAGCCCCAGCATTTT,CASSDGQGDQPQHF
TRBD2,NA,TRBV13,TRBJ2-1,TGTGCCAGCAGCCCCGTTATCTTAGCGGGAACCTACAATGAGCAGTTCTTC,CASSPVILAGTYNEQFF
TRBD2,NA,TRBV9,TRBJ2-1,TGTGCCAGCAGCCCACTAGCGGGGTCCTACAATGAGCAGTTCTTC,CASSPLAGSYNEQFF
NA,NA,TRBV7-9,TRBJ2-7,TGTGCCAGCAGCTTAACGGGGGAGTACGAGCAGTACTTC,CASSLTGEYEQYF
NA,NA,TRBV5-4,TRBJ2-3,TGTGCCAGCAGCCCAGGGAATACGGTGGGACGTGGAGATACGCAGTATTTT,CASSPGNTVGRGDTQYF
NA,NA,TRBV6-1,TRBJ1-5,TGTGCCAGCAGTGAAAACCAGTATAGCAATCAGCCCCAGCATTTT,CASSENQYSNQPQHF
NA,once,TRBV7-2,TRBJ2-3,TGTGCCAGCAGCATAGAGAACACAGATACGCAGTATTTT,CASSIENTDTQYF
TRBD1,once,TRBV30,TRBJ1-1,TGTGCCTGGAGTGTTGGACAGGGCTTTTCGGAGAAAGCTTTCTTT,CAWSVGQGFSEKAFF